This T cell receptor (beta chain) was identified in a study of blood T cell repertoires in COVID-19. The wider study: Samples of COVID-19 (acute and convalescent) were obtained from the United States, Italy and Spain. Sources were T cells, B-cell-depleted T cells, or PBMCs; the material itself was cDNA or gDNA.

Per the study methods: Amplification from reference gene primers served as the basis for estimated nucleated cell counts. Sequenced by immunoSEQ multiplex PCR; TCRdb stores in-frame clones only, minus some. The D gene and trimming were derived from the DNA, and the V and J assignments and clone size from that table. The sample includes roughly 69,000 clones, around 80% of them seen just once. This TCR came from a woman in her fifties or sixties with acute or convalescent COVID-19. Input material: peripheral blood.

CDR3 sequence reads: CSVVRDFFQETQYF. CDR3 nucleotides: TGCAGCGTTGTAAGGGACTTTTTCCAAGAGACCCAGTACTTC. V is TRBV29-1 and J is TRBJ2-5, with TRBD2 as a possible D gene (6 bases). The CDR3 has 14 residues. V was shortened by 4 bases and J by 1 base, with 13 bases between the two germline ends. Looked up from germline, CDR1 is SQVTM and CDR2 is ANQGSEA.